This T cell receptor (beta chain) is drawn from a study of long-term antiretroviral therapy in people with HIV. The libraries were made with immunoSEQ v3.0 at survey level. Measured with immunoSEQ multiplex PCR; TCRdb has only the in-frame clones, and not every one. The profile shows under 30,000 clones, 87% of them singletons. CDR1 SGHRS and CDR2 YFSETQ come from the germline V gene. The CDR3 covers 15 residues. V trimming: 3 bases; J trimming: 3 bases; junction bases outside the gene matches: 4. Per donor, at least one pre-ART and at least two post-ART PBMC samples were obtained. This specimen consisted of unsorted PBMCs, obtained 1.8 years before starting antiretroviral therapy. The clonotype comes from a man aged 50 to 59 with HIV. The chain employs TRBV5-1 and TRBJ1-5; 9 bases are shared with TRBD1. DNA of the CDR3: TGCGCCAGCAGCTGGGGACAGGGCCCCAATCAGCCCCAGCATTTT. It is translated as CASSWGQGPNQPQHF.